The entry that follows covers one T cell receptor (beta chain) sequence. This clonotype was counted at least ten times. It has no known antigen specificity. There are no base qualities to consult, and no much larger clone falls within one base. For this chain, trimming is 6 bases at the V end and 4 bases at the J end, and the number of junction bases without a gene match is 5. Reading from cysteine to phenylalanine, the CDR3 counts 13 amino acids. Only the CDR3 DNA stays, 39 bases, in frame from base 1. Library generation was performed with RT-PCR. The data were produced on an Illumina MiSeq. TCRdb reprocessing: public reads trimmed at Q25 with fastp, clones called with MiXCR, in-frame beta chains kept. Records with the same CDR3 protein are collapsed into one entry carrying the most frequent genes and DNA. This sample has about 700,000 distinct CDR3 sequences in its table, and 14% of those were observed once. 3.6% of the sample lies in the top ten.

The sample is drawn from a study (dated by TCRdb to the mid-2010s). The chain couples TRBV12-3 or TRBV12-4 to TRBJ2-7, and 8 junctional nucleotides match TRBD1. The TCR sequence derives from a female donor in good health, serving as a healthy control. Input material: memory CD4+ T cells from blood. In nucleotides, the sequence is TGTGCCAGCAGGCCGAACAGGGGGTACGAGCAGTACTTC. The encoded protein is CASRPNRGYEQYF.